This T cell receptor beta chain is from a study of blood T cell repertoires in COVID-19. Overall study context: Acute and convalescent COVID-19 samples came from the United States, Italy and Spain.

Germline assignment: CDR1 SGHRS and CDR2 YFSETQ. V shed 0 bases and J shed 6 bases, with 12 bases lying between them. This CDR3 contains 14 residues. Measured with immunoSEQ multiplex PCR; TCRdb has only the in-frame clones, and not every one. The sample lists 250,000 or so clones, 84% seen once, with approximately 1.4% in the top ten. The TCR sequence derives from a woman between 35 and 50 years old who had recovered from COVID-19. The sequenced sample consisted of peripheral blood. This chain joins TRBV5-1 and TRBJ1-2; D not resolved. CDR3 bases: TGCGCCAGCAGCTTGGGGGCCAGTTGGGATGGCTACACCTTC. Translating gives CASSLGASWDGYTF.